This paragraph covers one TCR beta chain sequence. Germline V gene sequence: CDR1 SNHLY, CDR2 FYNNEI. This CDR3 has 17 residues. V lost 8 bases, J lost 0 bases, and 10 bases stayed unmatched. Generated by immunoSEQ multiplex PCR, the TCRdb table keeps only in-frame clones and is missing some. The table records around 78,000 clones, around 90% of them present only once. The entry originates in a study of blood T cell repertoires in COVID-19. Input material: peripheral blood. This sequence was found in a man in his fifties or sixties with active COVID-19. The J gene is TRBJ1-4, the V gene TRBV2; 9 bases agree with TRBD1. This chain's CDR3 is CASDRERQGATNEKLFF. The CDR3 bases are TGTGCCAGCGACAGGGAACGACAGGGGGCAACTAATGAAAAACTGTTTTTT.